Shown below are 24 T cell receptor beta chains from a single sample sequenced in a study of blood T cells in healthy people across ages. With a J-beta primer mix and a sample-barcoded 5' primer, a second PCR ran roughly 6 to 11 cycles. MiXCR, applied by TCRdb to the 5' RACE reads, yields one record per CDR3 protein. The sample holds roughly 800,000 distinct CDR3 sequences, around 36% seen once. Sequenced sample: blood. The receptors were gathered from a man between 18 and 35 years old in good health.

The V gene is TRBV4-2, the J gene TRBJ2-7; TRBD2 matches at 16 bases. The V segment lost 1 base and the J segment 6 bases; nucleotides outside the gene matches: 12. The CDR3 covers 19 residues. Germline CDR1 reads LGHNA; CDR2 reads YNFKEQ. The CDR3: CASSQGFGTSGGAFSEQYF. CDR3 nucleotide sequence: TGTGCCAGCAGCCAAGGGTTTGGGACTAGCGGGGGGGCCTTTAGCGAGCAGTACTTC.

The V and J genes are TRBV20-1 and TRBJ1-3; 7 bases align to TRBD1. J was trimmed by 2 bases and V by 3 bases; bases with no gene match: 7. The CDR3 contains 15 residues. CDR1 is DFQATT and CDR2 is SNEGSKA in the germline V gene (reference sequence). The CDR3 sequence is CSARTLTGPGNTIYF. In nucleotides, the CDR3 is TGCAGTGCTAGGACCTTGACAGGGCCTGGAAACACCATATATTTT.

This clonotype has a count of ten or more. In nucleotides, the CDR3 is TGCGCCAGCAGCCAAGATCAAGAGATTTACAATGAGCAGTTCTTC. As protein: CASSQDQEIYNEQFF. The rearrangement uses TRBV4-3 and TRBJ2-1; no firm D call. The ends were cut back, 0 bases at V and 4 bases at J, with 10 bases in the middle. Germline V gene sequence: CDR1 LGHNA, CDR2 YSLEER. There are 15 residues in the CDR3.

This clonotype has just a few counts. The CDR3 reads CASSLEDYNEQYF. The CDR3 DNA reads as TGCGCCAGCAGCTTGGAAGATTACAATGAGCAGTACTTC. V usage is TRBV5-1 and J usage is TRBJ2-7; D gene unclear. Germline CDR1 is SGHRS and CDR2 is YFSETQ. The V end was cut by 0 bases, the J end by 7 bases, with 11 bases between. CDR3 length equals 13 residues. Variable domain in full (rest from reference TRBV5-1 and TRBJ2-7): KAGVTQTPRYLIKTRGQQVTLSCSPISGHRSVSWYQQTPGQGLQFLFEYFSETQRNKGNFPGRFSGRQFSNSRSEMNVSTLELGDSALYLCASSLEDYNEQYFGPGTRLTVT.

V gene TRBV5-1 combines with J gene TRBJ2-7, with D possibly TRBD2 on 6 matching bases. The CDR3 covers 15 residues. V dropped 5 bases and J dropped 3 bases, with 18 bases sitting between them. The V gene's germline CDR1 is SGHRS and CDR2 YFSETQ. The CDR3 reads CASSLGGAQSYEQYF. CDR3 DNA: TGCGCCAGCAGTCTCGGAGGGGCCCAGAGCTACGAGCAGTACTTC.

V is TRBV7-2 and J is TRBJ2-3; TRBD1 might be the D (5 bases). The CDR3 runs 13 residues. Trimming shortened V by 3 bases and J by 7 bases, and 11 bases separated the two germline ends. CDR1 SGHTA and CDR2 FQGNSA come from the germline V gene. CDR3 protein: CASSFQGRNTQYF. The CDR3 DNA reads TGTGCCAGCAGCTTTCAGGGTAGGAATACGCAGTATTTT.

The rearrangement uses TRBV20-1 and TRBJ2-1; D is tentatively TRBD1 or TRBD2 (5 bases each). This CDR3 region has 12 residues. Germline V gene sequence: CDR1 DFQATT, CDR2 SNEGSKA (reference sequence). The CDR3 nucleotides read TGCAGCCCCTCCCCGGGGCCCGGCGAGCAGTTCTTC. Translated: CSPSPGPGEQFF.

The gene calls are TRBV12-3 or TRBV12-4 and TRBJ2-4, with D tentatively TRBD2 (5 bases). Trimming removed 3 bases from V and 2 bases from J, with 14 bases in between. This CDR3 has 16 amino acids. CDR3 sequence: CASSFQSGLTKNIQYF. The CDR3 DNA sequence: TGTGCCAGCAGTTTCCAGTCAGGACTTACCAAAAACATTCAGTACTTC.

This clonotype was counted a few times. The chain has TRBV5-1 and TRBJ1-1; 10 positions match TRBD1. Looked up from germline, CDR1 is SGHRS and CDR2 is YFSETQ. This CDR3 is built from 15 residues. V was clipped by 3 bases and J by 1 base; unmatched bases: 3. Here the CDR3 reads CASSSGTGANTEAFF. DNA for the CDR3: TGCGCCAGCAGCTCCGGGACAGGGGCGAACACTGAAGCTTTCTTT.

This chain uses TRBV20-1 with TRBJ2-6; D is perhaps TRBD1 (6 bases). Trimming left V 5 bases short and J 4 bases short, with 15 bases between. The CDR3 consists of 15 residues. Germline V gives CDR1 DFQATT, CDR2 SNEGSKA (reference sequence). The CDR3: CSASQGGQGANVLTF. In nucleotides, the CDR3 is TGCAGTGCTTCCCAAGGGGGTCAAGGGGCCAACGTCCTGACTTTC.

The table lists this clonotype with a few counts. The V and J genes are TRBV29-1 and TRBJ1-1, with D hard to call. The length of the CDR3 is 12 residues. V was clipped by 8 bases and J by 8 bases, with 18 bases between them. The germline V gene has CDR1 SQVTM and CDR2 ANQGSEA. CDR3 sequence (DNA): TGCAGCTCAATAACCGCTGGACGGGAAGCTTTCTTT. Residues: CSSITAGREAFF.

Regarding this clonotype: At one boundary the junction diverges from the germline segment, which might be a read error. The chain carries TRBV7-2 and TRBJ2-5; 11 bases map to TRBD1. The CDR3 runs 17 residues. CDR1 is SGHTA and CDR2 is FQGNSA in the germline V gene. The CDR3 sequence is CASSYGTGGSYQEAQYF. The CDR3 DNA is TGTGCCAGCAGCTACGGGACAGGGGGATCGTACCAAGAGGCCCAGTACTTC.

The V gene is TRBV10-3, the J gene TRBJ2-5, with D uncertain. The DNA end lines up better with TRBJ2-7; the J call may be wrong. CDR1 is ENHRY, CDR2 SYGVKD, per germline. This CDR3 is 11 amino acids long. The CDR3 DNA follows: TGTGCCATCAGGGTCACAGACGAGCAGTACTTC. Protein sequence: CAIRVTDEQYF.

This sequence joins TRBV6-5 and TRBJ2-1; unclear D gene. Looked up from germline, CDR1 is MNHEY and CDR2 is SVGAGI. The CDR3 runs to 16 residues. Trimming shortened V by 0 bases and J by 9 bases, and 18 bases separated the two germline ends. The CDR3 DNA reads TGTGCCAGCAGTTACTCGACTTTAACCTCCAGCAGTGAGCAGTTCTTC. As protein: CASSYSTLTSSSEQFF.

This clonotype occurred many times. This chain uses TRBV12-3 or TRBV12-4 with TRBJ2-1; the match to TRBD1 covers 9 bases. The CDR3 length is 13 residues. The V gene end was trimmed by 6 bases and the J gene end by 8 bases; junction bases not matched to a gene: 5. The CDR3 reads CASSSGQGYEQFF. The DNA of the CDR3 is TGTGCCAGCAGCTCCGGACAGGGGTATGAGCAGTTCTTC.

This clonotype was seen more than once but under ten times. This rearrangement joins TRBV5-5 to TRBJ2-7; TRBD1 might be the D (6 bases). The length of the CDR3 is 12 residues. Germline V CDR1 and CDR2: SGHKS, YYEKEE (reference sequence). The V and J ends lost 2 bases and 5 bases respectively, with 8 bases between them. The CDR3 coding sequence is TGTGCCAGCAGCTTTACAGGGAACGAGCAGTACTTC. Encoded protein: CASSFTGNEQYF.

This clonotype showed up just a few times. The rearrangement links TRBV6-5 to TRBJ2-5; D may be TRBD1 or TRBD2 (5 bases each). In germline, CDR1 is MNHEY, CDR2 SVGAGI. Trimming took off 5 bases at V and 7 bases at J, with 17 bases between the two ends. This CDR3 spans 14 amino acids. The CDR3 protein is CASSPLGLRGTQYF. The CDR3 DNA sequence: TGTGCCAGCAGTCCCTTGGGGTTGAGGGGGACCCAGTACTTC.

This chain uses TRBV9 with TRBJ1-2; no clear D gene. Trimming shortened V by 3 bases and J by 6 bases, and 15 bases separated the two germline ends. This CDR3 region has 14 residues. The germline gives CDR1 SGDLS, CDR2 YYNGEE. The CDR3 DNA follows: TGTGCCAGCAGCGGGCAGTGGGCTACGAATGGCTACACCTTC. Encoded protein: CASSGQWATNGYTF.

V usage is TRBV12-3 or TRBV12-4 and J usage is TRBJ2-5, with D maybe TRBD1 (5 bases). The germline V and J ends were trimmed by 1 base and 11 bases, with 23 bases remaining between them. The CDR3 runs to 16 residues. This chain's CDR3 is CASSLGDRSVRNKQYF. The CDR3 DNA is TGTGCCAGCAGTTTAGGAGACAGATCGGTTCGGAATAAGCAGTACTTC.

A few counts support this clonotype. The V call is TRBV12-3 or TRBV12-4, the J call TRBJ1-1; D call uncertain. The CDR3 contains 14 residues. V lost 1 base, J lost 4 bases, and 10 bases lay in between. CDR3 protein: CASSLVLTGTEAFF. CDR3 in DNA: TGTGCCAGCAGTTTAGTCCTTACGGGCACTGAAGCTTTCTTT.

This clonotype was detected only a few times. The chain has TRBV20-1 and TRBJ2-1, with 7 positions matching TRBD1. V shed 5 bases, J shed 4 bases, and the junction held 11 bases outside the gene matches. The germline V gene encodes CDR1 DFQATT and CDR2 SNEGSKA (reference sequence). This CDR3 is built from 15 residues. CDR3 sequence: CSASRGRPGYNEQFF. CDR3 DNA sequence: TGCAGTGCTTCCAGGGGGAGACCTGGATACAATGAGCAGTTCTTC.

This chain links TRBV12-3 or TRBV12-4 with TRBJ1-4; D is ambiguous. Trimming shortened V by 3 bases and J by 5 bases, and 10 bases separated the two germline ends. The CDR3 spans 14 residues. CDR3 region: CASSFGQRNEKLFF. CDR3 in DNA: TGTGCCAGCAGTTTCGGGCAGAGAAATGAAAAACTGTTTTTT.

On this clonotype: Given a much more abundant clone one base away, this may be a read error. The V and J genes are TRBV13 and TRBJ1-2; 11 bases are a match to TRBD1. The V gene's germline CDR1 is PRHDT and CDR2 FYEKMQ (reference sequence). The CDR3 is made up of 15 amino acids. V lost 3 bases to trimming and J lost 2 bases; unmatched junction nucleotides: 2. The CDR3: CASSFGQGANYGYTF. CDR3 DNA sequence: TGTGCCAGCAGCTTCGGACAGGGGGCGAACTATGGCTACACCTTC.

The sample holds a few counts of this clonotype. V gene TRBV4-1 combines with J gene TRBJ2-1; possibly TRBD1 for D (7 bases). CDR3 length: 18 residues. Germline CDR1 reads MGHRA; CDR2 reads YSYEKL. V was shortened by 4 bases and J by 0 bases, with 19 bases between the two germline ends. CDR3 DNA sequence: TGCGCCAGCAGCCGACCATTAAAGGAGGGGGCCTCCTACAATGAGCAGTTCTTC. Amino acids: CASSRPLKEGASYNEQFF.